The clone carrying this TCR beta chain was counted at least ten times. Its specificity is unknown. The junction and the germline gene differ at one end; a read error may be behind it. TCRdb re-analysed the 5' RACE reads in MiXCR, keeping a single row per CDR3 protein. The sample carries 500,000 to 650,000 distinct CDR3 sequences, approximately 5.3% recorded once. The data belong to a study of CD8 T cells in ankylosing spondylitis. General observations from the study: Some of the motif variants had earlier been found in reactive arthritis patients' fluid and blood. Seemingly characteristic of ankylosing spondylitis blood was a TCR beta motif consisting of eight highly homologous variants.

In germline, CDR1 is SGHTA, CDR2 FQGNSA. The CDR3 has 15 amino acids. The sample consisted of blood, either unsorted or a sorted T cell fraction (not recorded which). This chain connects TRBV7-2 to TRBJ1-5; D is possibly TRBD1 (6 bases). This TCR derives from a male donor with ankylosing spondylitis. CDR3 DNA sequence: TGTGCCAGCAGCCACGGGACAAGAAGCAGTCAGCCCCAGCATTTT. This encodes CASSHGTRSSQPQHF.